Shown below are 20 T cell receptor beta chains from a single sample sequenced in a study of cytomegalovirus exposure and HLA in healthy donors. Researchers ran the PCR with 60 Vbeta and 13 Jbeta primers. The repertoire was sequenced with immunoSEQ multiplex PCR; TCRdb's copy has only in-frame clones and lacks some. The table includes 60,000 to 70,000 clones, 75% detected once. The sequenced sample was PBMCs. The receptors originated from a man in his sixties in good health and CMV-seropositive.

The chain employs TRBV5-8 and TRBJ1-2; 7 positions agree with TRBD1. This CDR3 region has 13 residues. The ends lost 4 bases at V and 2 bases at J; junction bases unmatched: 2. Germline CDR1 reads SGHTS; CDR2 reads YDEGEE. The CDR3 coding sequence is TGTGCCAGCAGCCCGACAGGGAACTATGGCTACACCTTC. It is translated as CASSPTGNYGYTF.

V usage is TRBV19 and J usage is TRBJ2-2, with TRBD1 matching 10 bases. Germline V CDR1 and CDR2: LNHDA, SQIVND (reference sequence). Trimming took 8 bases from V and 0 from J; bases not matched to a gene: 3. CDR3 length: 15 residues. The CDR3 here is CASYDRGPNTGELFF. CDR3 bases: TGTGCCAGTTATGACAGGGGGCCGAACACCGGGGAGCTGTTTTTT.

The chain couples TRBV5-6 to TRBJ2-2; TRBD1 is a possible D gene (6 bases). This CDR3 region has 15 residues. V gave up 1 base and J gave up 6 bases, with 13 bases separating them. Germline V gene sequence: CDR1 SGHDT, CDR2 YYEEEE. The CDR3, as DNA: TGTGCCAGCAGCTTGTTCACAGGGAGTGCCGGGGAGCTGTTTTTT. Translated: CASSLFTGSAGELFF.

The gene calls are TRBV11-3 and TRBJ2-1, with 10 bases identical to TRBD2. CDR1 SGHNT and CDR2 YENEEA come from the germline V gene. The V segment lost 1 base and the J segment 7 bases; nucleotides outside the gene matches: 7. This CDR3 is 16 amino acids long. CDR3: CASSLGSLAGVNEQFF. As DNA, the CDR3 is TGTGCCAGCAGCTTAGGGTCGCTAGCGGGGGTAAATGAGCAGTTCTTC.

The CDR3 sequence is CASSLDRVNTEAFF. Written as DNA, the CDR3 is TGTGCCAGCTCCCTCGACAGGGTTAACACTGAAGCTTTCTTT. The V gene is TRBV18, the J gene TRBJ1-1; 7 nucleotides line up with TRBD1. CDR1 is KGHSH and CDR2 is LQKENI in the germline V gene. V shed 6 bases and J 2 bases; nucleotides not matched to a gene: 6. This CDR3 spans 14 amino acids.

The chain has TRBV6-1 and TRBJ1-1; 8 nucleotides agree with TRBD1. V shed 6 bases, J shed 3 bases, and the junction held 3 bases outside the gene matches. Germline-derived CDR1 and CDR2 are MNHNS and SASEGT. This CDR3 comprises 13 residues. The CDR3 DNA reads TGTGCCAGCAGCTTGACAGGGGACACTGAAGCTTTCTTT. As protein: CASSLTGDTEAFF.

The CDR3 coding sequence is TGTGCCAGCAGAAGGGGACAGAGCTCCTACAATGAGCAGTTCTTC. Protein sequence: CASRRGQSSYNEQFF. The chain links TRBV7-9 to TRBJ2-1, with 7 bases matching TRBD1. After removal of 6 bases from V and 0 bases from J, the junction contained 5 bases not matched to a gene. This CDR3 region has 15 residues. The V gene's germline CDR1 is SEHNR and CDR2 FQNEAQ (reference sequence).

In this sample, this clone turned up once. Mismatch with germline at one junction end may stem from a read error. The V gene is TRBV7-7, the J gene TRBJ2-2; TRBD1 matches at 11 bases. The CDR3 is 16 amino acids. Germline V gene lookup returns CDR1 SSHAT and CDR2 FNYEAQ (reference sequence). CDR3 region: CASSLGQGANTGELFF. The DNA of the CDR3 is TGTGCTAGCAGCTTGGGACAGGGGGCGAACACCGGGGAGCTGTTTTTT.

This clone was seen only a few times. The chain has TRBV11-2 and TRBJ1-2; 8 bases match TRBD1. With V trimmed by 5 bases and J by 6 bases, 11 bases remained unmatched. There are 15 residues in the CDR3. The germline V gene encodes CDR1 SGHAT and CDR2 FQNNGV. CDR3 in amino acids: CASSPLWQGANGYTF. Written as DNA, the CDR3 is TGTGCCAGCAGCCCCCTGTGGCAGGGGGCGAATGGCTACACCTTC.

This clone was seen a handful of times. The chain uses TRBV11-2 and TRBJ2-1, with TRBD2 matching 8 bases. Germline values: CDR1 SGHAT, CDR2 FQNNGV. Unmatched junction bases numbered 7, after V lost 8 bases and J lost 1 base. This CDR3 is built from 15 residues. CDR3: CASGTASGSYNEQFF. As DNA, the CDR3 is TGTGCCAGCGGAACGGCTAGCGGGTCCTACAATGAGCAGTTCTTC.

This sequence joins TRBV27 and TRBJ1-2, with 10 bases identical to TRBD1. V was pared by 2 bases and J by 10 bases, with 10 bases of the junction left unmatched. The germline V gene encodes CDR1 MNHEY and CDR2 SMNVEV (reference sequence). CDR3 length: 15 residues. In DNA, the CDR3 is TGTGCCAGCAGTTTACGTACCGGGACAGGGGATGTCTACACCTTC. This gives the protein CASSLRTGTGDVYTF.

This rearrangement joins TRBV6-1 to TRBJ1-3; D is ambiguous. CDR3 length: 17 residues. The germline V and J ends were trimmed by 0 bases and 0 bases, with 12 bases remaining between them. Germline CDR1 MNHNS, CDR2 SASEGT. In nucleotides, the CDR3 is TGTGCCAGCAGTGAAGCGCATGGAGGGAGCTCTGGAAACACCATATATTTT. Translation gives CASSEAHGGSSGNTIYF.

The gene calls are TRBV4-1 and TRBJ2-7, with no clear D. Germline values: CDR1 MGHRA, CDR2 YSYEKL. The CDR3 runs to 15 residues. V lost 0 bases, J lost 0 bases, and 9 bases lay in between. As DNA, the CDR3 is TGCGCCAGCAGCCAAGAAGAGAGGAGCTCCTACGAGCAGTACTTC. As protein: CASSQEERSSYEQYF.

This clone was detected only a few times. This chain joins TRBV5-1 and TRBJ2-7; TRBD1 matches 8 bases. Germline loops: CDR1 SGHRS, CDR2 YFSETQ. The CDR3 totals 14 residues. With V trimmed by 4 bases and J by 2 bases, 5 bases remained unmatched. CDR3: CASSPGQGAYEQYF. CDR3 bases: TGCGCCAGCAGCCCCGGACAGGGTGCCTACGAGCAGTACTTC.

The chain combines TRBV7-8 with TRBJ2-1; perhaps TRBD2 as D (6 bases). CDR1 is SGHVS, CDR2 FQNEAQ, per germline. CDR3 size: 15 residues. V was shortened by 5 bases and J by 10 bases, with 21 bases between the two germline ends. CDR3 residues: CASSESPTPGEEQFF. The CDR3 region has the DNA TGTGCCAGCAGCGAGTCTCCGACGCCGGGAGAGGAGCAGTTCTTC.

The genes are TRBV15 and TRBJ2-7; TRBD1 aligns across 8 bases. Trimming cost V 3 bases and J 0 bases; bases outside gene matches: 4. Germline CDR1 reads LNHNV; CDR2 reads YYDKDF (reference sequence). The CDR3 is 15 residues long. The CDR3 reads CATSSPDRDSYEQYF. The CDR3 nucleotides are TGTGCCACCAGCAGTCCGGACAGGGACTCCTACGAGCAGTACTTC.

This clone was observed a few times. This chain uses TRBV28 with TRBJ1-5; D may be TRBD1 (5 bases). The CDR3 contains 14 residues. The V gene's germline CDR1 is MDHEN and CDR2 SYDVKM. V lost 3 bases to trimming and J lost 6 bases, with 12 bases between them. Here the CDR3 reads CASSFSGNGQPQHF. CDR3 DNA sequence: TGTGCCAGCAGTTTTTCAGGGAACGGTCAGCCCCAGCATTTT.

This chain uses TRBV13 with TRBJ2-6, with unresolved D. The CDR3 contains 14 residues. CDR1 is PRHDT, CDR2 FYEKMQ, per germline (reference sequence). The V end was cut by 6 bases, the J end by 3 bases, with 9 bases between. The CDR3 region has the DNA TGTGCCAGCAGATCGACTGGTGGGGCCAACGTCCTGACTTTC. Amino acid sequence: CASRSTGGANVLTF.

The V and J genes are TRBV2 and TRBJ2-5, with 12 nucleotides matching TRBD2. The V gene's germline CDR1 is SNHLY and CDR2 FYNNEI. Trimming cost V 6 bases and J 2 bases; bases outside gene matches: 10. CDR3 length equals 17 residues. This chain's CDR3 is CASRELSGLAGQETQYF. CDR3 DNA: TGTGCCAGCAGAGAACTAAGTGGACTAGCGGGACAAGAGACCCAGTACTTC.

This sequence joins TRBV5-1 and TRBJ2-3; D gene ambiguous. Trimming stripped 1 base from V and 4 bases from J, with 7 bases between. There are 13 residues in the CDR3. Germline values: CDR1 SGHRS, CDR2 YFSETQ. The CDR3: CASSLSRADTQYF. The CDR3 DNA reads TGCGCCAGCAGCTTGTCCCGAGCAGATACGCAGTATTTT.